The source of this TCR beta chain is a study of cytomegalovirus exposure and HLA in healthy donors. V lost 8 bases, J lost 2 bases, and 3 bases stayed unmatched. The CDR3 length is 13 residues. In germline, CDR1 is MNHEY, CDR2 SVGAGI. The method was immunoSEQ multiplex PCR; TCRdb's version includes in-frame clones alone and lacks a portion of them. Of about 90,000 clones listed, approximately 81% are singletons. The chain combines TRBV6-5 with TRBJ2-3; TRBD2 agrees at 8 bases. The sample taken for sequencing was PBMCs. This TCR was recovered from a woman younger than 30 in good health and CMV-seropositive. CDR3: CASAGGTTDTQYF. The CDR3 coding sequence is TGTGCCAGCGCGGGGGGTACCACAGATACGCAGTATTTT.